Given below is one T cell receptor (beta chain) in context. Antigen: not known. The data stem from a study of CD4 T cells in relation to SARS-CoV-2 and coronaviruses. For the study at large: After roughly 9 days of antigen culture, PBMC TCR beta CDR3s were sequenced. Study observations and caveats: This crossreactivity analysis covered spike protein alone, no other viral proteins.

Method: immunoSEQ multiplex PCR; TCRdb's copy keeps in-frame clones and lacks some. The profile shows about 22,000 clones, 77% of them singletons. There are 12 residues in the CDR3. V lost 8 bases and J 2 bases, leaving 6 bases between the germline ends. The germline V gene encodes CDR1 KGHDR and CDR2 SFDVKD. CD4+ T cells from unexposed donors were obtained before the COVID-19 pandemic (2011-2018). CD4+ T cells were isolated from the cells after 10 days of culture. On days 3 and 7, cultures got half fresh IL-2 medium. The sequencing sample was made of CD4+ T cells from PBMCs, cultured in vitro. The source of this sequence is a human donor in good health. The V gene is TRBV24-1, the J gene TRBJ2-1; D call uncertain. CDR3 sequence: CATTGPYNEQFF. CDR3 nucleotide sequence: TGTGCCACCACAGGACCCTACAATGAGCAGTTCTTC.